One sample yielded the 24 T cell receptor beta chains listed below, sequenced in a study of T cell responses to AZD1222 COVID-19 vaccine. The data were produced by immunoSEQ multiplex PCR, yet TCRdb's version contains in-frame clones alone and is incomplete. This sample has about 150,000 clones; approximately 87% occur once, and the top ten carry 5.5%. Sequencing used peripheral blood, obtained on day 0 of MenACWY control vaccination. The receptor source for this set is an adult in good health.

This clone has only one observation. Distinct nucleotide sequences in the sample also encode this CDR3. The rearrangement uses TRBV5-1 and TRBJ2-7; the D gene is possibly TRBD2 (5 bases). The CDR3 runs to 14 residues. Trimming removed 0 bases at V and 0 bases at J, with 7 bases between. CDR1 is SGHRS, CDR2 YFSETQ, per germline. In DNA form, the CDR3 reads TGCGCCAGCAGCTTGGCTGGGAGCTCCTACGAGCAGTACTTC. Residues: CASSLAGSSYEQYF.

The CDR3 region has the DNA TGTGCCAGTACCTTTACAGGGCTGAAGGGCTACACCTTC. Protein product: CASTFTGLKGYTF. The V and J genes are TRBV19 and TRBJ1-2; weak D call: TRBD1 (6 bases). From germline, CDR1 is LNHDA and CDR2 SQIVND (reference sequence). V lost 7 bases to trimming and J lost 8 bases, with 17 bases between them. There are 13 residues in the CDR3. The entire variable domain, with the rest obtained from reference TRBV19 and TRBJ1-2, is as follows: DGGITQSPKYLFRKEGQNVTLSCEQNLNHDAMYWYRQDPGQGLRLIYYSQIVNDFQKGDIAEGYSVSREKKESFPLTVTSAQKNPTAFYLCASTFTGLKGYTFGSGTRLTVV.

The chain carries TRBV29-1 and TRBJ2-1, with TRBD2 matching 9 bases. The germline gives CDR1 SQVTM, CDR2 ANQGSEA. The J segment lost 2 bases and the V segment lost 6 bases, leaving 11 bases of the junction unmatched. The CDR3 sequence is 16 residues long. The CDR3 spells CSVKGLASGAYNEQFF. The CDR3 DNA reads TGCAGCGTAAAAGGGTTGGCTAGCGGGGCCTACAATGAGCAGTTCTTC.

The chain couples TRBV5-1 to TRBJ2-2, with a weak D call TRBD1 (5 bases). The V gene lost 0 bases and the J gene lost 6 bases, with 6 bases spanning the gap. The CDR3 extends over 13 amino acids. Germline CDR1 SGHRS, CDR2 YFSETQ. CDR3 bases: TGCGCCAGCAGCTTGGAGGGGTCCGGGGAGCTGTTTTTT. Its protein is CASSLEGSGELFF.

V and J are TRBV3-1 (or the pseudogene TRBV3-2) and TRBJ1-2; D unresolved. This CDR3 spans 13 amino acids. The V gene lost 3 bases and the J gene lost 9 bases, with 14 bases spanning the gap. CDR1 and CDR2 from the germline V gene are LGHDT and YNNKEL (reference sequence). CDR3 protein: CASSHREDLSYTF. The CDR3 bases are TGTGCCAGCAGCCATAGGGAGGACTTGAGCTACACCTTC.

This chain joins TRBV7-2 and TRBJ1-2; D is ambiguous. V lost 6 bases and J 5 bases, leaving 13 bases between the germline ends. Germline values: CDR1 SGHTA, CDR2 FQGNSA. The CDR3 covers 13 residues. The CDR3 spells CASSQSLGYGYTF. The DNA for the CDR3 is TGTGCCAGCAGTCAATCTCTCGGGTATGGCTACACCTTC.

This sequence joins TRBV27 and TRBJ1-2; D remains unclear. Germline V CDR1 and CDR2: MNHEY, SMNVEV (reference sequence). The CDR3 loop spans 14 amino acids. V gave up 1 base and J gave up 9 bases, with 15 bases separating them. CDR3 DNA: TGTGCCAGCAGTTTATTGGGCAGGCGAGTGAGCTACACCTTC. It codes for CASSLLGRRVSYTF.

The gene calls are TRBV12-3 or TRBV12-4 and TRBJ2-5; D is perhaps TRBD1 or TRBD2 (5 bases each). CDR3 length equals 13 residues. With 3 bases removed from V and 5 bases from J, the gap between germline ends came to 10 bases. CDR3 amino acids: CASSFSGQETQYF. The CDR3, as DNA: TGTGCCAGCAGTTTCTCGGGGCAGGAGACCCAGTACTTC.

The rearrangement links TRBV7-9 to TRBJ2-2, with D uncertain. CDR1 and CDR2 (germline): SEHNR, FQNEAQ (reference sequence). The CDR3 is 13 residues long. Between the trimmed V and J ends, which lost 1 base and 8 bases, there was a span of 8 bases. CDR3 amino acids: CASSLERSGELFF. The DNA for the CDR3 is TGTGCCAGCAGCTTAGAACGAAGTGGGGAGCTGTTTTTT.

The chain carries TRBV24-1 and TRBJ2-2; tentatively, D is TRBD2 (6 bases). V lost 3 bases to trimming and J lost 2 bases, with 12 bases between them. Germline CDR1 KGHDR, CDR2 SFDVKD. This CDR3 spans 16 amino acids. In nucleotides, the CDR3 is TGTGCCACCAGTGATACCCTAGCGCCAAACACCGGGGAGCTGTTTTTT. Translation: CATSDTLAPNTGELFF.

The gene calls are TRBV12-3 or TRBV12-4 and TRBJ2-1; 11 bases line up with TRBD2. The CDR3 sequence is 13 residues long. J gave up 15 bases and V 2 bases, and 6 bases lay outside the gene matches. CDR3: CASSLISGGVLFF. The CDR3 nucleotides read TGTGCCAGCAGTTTAATTAGCGGGGGGGTTCTGTTCTTC.

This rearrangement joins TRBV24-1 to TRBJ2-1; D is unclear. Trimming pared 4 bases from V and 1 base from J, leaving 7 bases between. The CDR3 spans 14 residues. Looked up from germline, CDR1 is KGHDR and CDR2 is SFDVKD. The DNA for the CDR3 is TGTGCCACCAGTGAACAGAGTTCCTACAATGAGCAGTTCTTC. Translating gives CATSEQSSYNEQFF.

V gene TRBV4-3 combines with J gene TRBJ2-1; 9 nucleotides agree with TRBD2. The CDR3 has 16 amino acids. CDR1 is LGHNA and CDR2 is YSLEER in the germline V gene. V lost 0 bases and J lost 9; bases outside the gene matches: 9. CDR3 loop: CASSQEIGGRAPEQFF. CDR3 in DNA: TGCGCCAGCAGCCAAGAGATCGGCGGGAGGGCCCCTGAGCAGTTCTTC.

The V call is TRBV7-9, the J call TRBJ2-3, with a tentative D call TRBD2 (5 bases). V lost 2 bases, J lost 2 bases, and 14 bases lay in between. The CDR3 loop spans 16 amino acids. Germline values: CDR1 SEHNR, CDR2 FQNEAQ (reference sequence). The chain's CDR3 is CASSLLRTDYTDTQYF. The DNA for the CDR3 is TGTGCCAGCAGCTTACTTAGGACTGACTACACAGATACGCAGTATTTT. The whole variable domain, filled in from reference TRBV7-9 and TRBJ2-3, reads DTGVSQNPRHKITKRGQNVTFRCDPISEHNRLYWYRQTLGQGPEFLTYFQNEAQLEKSRLLSDRFSAERPKGSFSTLEIQRTEQGDSAMYLCASSLLRTDYTDTQYFGPGTRLTVL.

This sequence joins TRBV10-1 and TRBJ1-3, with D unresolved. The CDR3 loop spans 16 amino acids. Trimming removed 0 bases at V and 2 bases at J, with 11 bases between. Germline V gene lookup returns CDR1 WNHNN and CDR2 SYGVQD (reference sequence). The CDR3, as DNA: TGCGCCAGCAGTGAGTCCGTGGGCTCTGCTGGAAACACCATATATTTT. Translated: CASSESVGSAGNTIYF.

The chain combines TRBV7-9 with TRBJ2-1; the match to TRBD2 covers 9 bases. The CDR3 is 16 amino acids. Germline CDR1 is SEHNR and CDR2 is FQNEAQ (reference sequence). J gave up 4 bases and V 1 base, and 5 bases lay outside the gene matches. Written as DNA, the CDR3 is TGTGCCAGCAGCTTAGAGACTAGCGGAGCATACAATGAGCAGTTCTTC. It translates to CASSLETSGAYNEQFF.

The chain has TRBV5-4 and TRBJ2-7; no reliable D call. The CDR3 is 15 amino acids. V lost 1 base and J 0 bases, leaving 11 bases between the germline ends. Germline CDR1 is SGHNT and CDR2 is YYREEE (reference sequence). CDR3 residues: CASSLRQASSYEQYF. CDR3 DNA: TGTGCCAGCAGCTTGCGGCAGGCCTCCTCCTACGAGCAGTACTTC.

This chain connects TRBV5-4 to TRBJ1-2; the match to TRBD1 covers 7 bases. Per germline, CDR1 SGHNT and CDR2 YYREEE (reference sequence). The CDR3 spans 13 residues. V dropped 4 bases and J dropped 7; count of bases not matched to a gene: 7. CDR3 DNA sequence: TGTGCCAGCAGCCCTGACAGGGTGGGTGGCTACACCTTC. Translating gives CASSPDRVGGYTF.

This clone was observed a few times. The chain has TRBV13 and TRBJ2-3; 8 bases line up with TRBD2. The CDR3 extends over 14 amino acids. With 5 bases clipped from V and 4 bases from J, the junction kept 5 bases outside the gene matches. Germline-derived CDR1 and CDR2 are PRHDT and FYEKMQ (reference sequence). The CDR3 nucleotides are TGTGCCAGCAGCCTCGGACTAGCATCAGATACGCAGTATTTT. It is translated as CASSLGLASDTQYF.

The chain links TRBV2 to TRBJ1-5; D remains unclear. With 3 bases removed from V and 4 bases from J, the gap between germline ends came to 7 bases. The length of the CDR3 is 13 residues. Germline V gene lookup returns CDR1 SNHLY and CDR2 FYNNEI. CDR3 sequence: CASSEEGNQPQHF. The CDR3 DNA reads TGTGCCAGCAGTGAGGAGGGAAATCAGCCCCAGCATTTT.

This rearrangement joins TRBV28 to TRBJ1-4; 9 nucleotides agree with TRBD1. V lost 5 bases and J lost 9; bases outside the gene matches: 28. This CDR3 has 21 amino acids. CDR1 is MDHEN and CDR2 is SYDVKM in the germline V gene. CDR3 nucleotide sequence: TGTGCCAGCAGTGGACTTCCCGGGACAGGGAAAGGGGGTGGTCTGTTGAAAAAACTGTTTTTT. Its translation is CASSGLPGTGKGGGLLKKLFF.

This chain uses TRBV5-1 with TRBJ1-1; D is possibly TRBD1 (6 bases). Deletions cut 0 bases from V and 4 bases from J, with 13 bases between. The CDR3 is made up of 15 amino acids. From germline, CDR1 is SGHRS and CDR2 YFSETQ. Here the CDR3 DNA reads TGCGCCAGCAGCTTGGGCCGGGGGGCTAGCACTGAAGCTTTCTTT. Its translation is CASSLGRGASTEAFF.

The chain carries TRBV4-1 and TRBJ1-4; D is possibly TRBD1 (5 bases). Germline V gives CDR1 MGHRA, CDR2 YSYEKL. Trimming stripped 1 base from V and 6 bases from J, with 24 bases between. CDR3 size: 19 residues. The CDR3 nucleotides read TGCGCCAGCAGCCAAGGAGTTTTTACGGGACCCAAGGGCGATGAAAAACTGTTTTTT. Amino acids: CASSQGVFTGPKGDEKLFF.

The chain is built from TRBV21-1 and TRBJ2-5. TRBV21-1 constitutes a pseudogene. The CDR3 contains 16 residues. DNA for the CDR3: TGTGCCAGCAACCATGTATGGACGGGACGCGCGGAGACCCAGTACTTC. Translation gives CASNHVWTGRAETQYF.